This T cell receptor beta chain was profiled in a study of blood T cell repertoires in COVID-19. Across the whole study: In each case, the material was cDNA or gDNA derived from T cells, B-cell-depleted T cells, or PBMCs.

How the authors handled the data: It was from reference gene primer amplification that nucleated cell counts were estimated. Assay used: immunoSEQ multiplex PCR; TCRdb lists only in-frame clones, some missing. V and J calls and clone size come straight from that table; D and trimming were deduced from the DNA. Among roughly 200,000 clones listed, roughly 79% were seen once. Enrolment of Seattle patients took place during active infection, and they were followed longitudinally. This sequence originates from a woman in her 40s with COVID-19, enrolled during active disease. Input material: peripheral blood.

In DNA, the CDR3 is TGCGCCAGCAGCCAAGGGAAAGGGAGGGGGTTAGGGAACACTGAAGCTTTCTTT. Amino acid sequence: CASSQGKGRGLGNTEAFF. The J gene is TRBJ1-1, the V gene TRBV4-1, with D possibly TRBD1 on 6 matching bases. The CDR3 runs to 18 residues. V was cut by 1 base and J by 1 base, with 19 bases left in between. Germline-derived CDR1 and CDR2 are MGHRA and YSYEKL.